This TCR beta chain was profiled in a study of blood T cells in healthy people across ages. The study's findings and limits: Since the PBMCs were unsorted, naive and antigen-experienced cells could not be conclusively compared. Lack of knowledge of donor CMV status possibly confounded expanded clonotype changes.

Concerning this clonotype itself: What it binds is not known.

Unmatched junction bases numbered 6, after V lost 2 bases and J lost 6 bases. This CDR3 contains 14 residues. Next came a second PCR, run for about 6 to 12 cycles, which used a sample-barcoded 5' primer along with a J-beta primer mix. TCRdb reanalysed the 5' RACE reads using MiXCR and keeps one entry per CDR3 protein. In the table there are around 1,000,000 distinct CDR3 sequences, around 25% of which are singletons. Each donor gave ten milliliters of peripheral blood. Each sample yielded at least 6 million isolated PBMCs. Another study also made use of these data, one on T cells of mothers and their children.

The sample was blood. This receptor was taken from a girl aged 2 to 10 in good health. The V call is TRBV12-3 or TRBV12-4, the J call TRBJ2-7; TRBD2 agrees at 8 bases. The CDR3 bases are TGTGCCAGCAGTTTATACGGACTAGCTGTCGAGCAGTACTTC. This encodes CASSLYGLAVEQYF.